Below are 13 T cell receptor beta chains sequenced from a single sample in a study of blood T cell repertoires in COVID-19. Profiling relied on immunoSEQ multiplex PCR, and the TCRdb table lists in-frame clones only, not all of them. The table lists some 700,000 clones, approximately 90% of them singletons. The sample comprised peripheral blood. The receptors derive from a woman younger than 35 with acute or convalescent COVID-19.

The chain couples TRBV24-1 to TRBJ2-3; 7 bases line up with TRBD1. From germline, CDR1 is KGHDR and CDR2 SFDVKD. The CDR3 covers 16 residues. V dropped 6 bases and J dropped 2; count of bases not matched to a gene: 10. The CDR3 sequence: CATSMGQGVLTDTQYF. The CDR3 nucleotides are TGTGCCACCAGTATGGGGCAGGGGGTCCTCACAGATACGCAGTATTTT.

The chain has TRBV3-1 (or the pseudogene TRBV3-2) and TRBJ1-5, with TRBD1 identical over 7 bases. Germline-derived CDR1 and CDR2 are LGHDT and YNNKEL (reference sequence). This CDR3 contains 14 residues. V was pared by 1 base and J by 4 bases, with 1 base of the junction left unmatched. DNA for the CDR3: TGTGCCAGCAGCCAAGCACAGGGGAATCAGCCCCAGCATTTT. Translated: CASSQAQGNQPQHF.

Comment on this clone: A read error may produce the germline difference seen at one junction end. V is TRBV24-1 and J is TRBJ1-2, with D possibly TRBD1 on 5 matching bases. Germline V lookup: CDR1 KGHDR, CDR2 SFDVKD. CDR3 length: 13 amino acids. DNA of the CDR3: TGTGCCACCAGTGATTTAACAGGTACCGAGTTCCACTTC. Amino acids: CATSDLTGTEFHF.

This sequence joins TRBV6-5 and TRBJ1-2, with 7 bases aligning to TRBD1. The CDR3 totals 14 residues. CDR1 is MNHEY, CDR2 SVGAGI, per germline. V trimming: 6 bases; J trimming: 2 bases; junction bases outside the gene matches: 6. CDR3 DNA sequence: TGTGCCAGCAGCCAACGACAGGGCAACTATGGCTACACCTTC. Translated, it gives CASSQRQGNYGYTF.

The chain recombines TRBV19 with TRBJ1-1, with 9 nucleotides matching TRBD1. This CDR3 is built from 17 residues. J gave up 3 bases and V 10 bases, and 18 bases lay outside the gene matches. Germline CDR1 is LNHDA and CDR2 is SQIVND (reference sequence). The CDR3, as DNA: TGTGCCACGCAACAGGGGGCAGGACTATTCGCGGACACTGAAGCTTTCTTT. It translates to CATQQGAGLFADTEAFF.

The rearrangement uses TRBV5-1 and TRBJ1-1, with 7 bases matching TRBD1. Losses at the gene ends were 2 bases for V and 3 bases for J; bases not matched to a gene: 7. The CDR3 totals 15 residues. Per germline, CDR1 SGHRS and CDR2 YFSETQ. The CDR3 reads CASSFRQGRHTEAFF. The CDR3 coding sequence is TGCGCCAGCAGCTTCCGACAGGGTCGGCACACTGAAGCTTTCTTT.

The chain uses TRBV19 and TRBJ1-5; D not resolved. CDR1 is LNHDA and CDR2 is SQIVND in the germline V gene (reference sequence). Trimming cost V 6 bases and J 0 bases, with 6 bases left between them. This CDR3 spans 13 amino acids. Written as DNA, the CDR3 is TGTGCCAGTAGGCAGTATAGCAATCAGCCCCAGCATTTT. Its translation is CASRQYSNQPQHF.

The chain carries TRBV27 and TRBJ1-1; D gene uncertain. Germline assignment: CDR1 MNHEY and CDR2 SMNVEV (reference sequence). The CDR3 contains 14 residues. V was trimmed by 3 bases and J by 4 bases, leaving 12 bases between them. CDR3 amino acids: CASSLRVASTEAFF. In DNA form, the CDR3 reads TGTGCCAGCAGTTTGAGGGTAGCGAGCACTGAAGCTTTCTTT.

This chain links TRBV19 with TRBJ2-7; 10 nucleotides line up with TRBD1. J was trimmed by 2 bases and V by 5 bases; bases with no gene match: 9. The CDR3 has 16 residues. CDR1 LNHDA and CDR2 SQIVND come from the germline V gene (reference sequence). As DNA, the CDR3 is TGTGCCAGTAGTCCCCACCCCGGGACAGGGGCCTACGAGCAGTACTTC. The encoded protein is CASSPHPGTGAYEQYF.

The V and J genes are TRBV5-1 and TRBJ1-2; D may be TRBD1 (5 bases). Germline V gives CDR1 SGHRS, CDR2 YFSETQ. V was clipped by 7 bases and J by 5 bases, with 18 bases between them. The CDR3 length is 14 residues. CDR3 sequence: CASPGRAGRYGYTF. The CDR3 DNA is TGCGCCAGCCCGGGAAGGGCAGGGAGGTATGGCTACACCTTC.

This chain links TRBV13 with TRBJ1-1; the match to TRBD1 covers 10 bases. The CDR3 length is 15 residues. The V segment lost 5 bases and the J segment 3 bases; nucleotides outside the gene matches: 6. Germline loops: CDR1 PRHDT, CDR2 FYEKMQ (reference sequence). The CDR3 region is CASSLWDRGDTEAFF. The CDR3 nucleotides read TGTGCCAGCAGCCTATGGGACAGGGGAGACACTGAAGCTTTCTTT. Supplemented by reference TRBV13 and TRBJ1-1, the full variable domain reads AAGVIQSPRHLIKEKRETATLKCYPIPRHDTVYWYQQGPGQDPQFLISFYEKMQSDKGSIPDRFSAQQFSDYHSELNMSSLELGDSALYFCASSLWDRGDTEAFFGQGTRLTVV.

The gene calls are TRBV13 and TRBJ2-7, with D uncertain. Deletions cut 0 bases from V and 2 bases from J, with 5 bases between. The CDR3 has 13 amino acids. CDR1 is PRHDT, CDR2 FYEKMQ, per germline (reference sequence). The CDR3 sequence: CASSLGRPYEQYF. CDR3 sequence (DNA): TGTGCCAGCAGCTTAGGCCGTCCCTACGAGCAGTACTTC.

The gene calls are TRBV28 and TRBJ1-6, with D possibly being TRBD1 (5 bases). Trimming shortened V by 7 bases and J by 1 base, and 8 bases separated the two germline ends. The germline CDR1 and CDR2 sequences are MDHEN and SYDVKM. The CDR3 sequence is 14 residues long. The CDR3 reads CASTGGSYNSPLHF. The CDR3 nucleotides are TGTGCCAGCACCGGGGGGTCCTATAATTCACCCCTCCACTTT. Full variable domain (missing parts from reference TRBV28 and TRBJ1-6): DVKVTQSSRYLVKRTGEKVFLECVQDMDHENMFWYRQDPGLGLRLIYFSYDVKMKEKGDIPEGYSVSREKKERFSLILESASTNQTSMYLCASTGGSYNSPLHFGNGTRLTVT.